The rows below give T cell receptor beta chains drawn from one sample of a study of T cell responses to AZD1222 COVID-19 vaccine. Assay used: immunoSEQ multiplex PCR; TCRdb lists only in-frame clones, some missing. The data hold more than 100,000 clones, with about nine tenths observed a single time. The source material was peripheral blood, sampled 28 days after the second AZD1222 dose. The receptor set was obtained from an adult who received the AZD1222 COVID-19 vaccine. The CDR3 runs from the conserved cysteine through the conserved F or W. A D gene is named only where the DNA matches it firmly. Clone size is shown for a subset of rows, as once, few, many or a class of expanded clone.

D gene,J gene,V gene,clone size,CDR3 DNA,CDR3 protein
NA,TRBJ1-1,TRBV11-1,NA,TGTGCCAGCAGCTACGTGGGGTACACTGAAGCTTTCTTT,CASSYVGYTEAFF
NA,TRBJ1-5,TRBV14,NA,TGTGCCAGCAGCGGACAGCCCAATCAGCCCCAGCATTTT,CASSGQPNQPQHF
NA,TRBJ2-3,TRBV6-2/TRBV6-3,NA,TGCGCCAGCAGTTTTGCCCCCGGTACGCAGTATTTT,CASSFAPGTQYF
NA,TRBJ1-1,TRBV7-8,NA,TGTGCCAGCAGCTTAGTTTTTGCACAGCCGAACACTGAAGCTTTCTTT,CASSLVFAQPNTEAFF
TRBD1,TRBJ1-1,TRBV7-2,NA,TGTGCCAGCAGCTCAAGGACAGGGGTAGAGACTGAAGCTTTCTTT,CASSSRTGVETEAFF
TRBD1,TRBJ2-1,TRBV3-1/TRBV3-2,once,TGTGCCAGCAGCCAGGGGGACAGGGAGGGGTTCTTC,CASSQGDREGFF
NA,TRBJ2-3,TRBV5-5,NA,TGTGCCAGCAGCTCGCCGGCAGGGGTACCAGATACGCAGTATTTT,CASSSPAGVPDTQYF
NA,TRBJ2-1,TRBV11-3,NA,TGTGCCAGCAGCCCAGGCCCCTTTACCAATGAGCAGTTCTTC,CASSPGPFTNEQFF
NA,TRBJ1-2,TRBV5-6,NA,TGTGCCAGCAGCTCACAAAATCCCTACTATGGCTACACCTTC,CASSSQNPYYGYTF
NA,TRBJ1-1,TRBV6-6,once,TGTGCCAGCAGCCTACTCCGTAAGGACACTGAAGCTTTCTTT,CASSLLRKDTEAFF
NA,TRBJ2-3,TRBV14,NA,TGTGCCAGCAGCCAACCGGTCCCAGATACGCAGTATTTT,CASSQPVPDTQYF
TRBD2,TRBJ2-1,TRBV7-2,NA,TGTGCCAGCAGCTTAGGGGGAAGCGGGAGGGTAGAGCAGTTCTTC,CASSLGGSGRVEQFF
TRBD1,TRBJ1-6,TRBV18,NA,TGTGCCAGCTCACCAGGACAGGGCGGATCACCCCTCCACTTT,CASSPGQGGSPLHF
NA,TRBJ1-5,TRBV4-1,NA,TGCGCCAGCAGCCAAGCCCACGGAGTAGGCAGGGGCGGTAGCAATCAGCCCCAGCATTTT,CASSQAHGVGRGGSNQPQHF
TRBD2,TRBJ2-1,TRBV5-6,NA,TGTGCCAGCAGCGGGACTAGCAGTTACAATGAGCAGTTCTTC,CASSGTSSYNEQFF
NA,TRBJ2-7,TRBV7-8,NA,TGTGCCAGCAGCCCCCGTTTAACAGACTCCTACGAGCAGTACTTC,CASSPRLTDSYEQYF
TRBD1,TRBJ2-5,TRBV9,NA,TGTGCCAGCAGCGATCGACCGCGGACAGGGGAAGAGACCCAGTACTTC,CASSDRPRTGEETQYF
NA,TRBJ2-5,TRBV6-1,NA,TGTGCCAGCAGTGACAACAGGGTAAGGGAGACCCAGTACTTC,CASSDNRVRETQYF
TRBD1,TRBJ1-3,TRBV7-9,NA,TGTGCCAGCAGCCACTGGACAGGGGGCGGCTCTGGAAACACCATATATTTT,CASSHWTGGGSGNTIYF
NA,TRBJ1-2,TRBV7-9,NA,TGTGCCAGCAGCCCCCCAGGGAGTGGCTACACCTTC,CASSPPGSGYTF
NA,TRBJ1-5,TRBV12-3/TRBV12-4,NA,TGTGCCAGCAGTGGGAGCAATCAGCCCCAGCATTTT,CASSGSNQPQHF
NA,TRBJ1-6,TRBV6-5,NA,TGTGCCAGCAGTTCAGGAGGGGCCGGGACCCTCCACTTT,CASSSGGAGTLHF
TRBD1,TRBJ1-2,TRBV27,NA,TGTGCCAGCAGCAGACAGGGATTTTGGGGCTACACCTTC,CASSRQGFWGYTF
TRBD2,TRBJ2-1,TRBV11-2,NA,TGTGCCAGCAGCTTGGGACTAGCGGGGGAGGGGCAGTTCTTC,CASSLGLAGEGQFF
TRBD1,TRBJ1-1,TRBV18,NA,TGTGCCAGCTCACCTCCGGGACAGGCAGGGGGGACGAACACTGAAGCTTTCTTT,CASSPPGQAGGTNTEAFF
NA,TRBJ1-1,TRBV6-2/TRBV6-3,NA,TGTGCCAGCAGTTACGACAGGGAAGCTTTCTTT,CASSYDREAFF
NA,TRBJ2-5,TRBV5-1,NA,TGCGCCAGCAGCCCCGGACACCCGGGGGAGACCCAGTACTTC,CASSPGHPGETQYF
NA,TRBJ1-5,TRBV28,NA,TGTGCCAGCAGTTTGAGTTGGCAGCCCCAGCATTTT,CASSLSWQPQHF
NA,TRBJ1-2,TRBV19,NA,TGTGCCAGTAGTATAGGTGACGCAAAGGCGGGTGGCTACACCTTC,CASSIGDAKAGGYTF
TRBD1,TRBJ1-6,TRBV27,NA,TGTGCCAGCAGGACGGGACAGGTCGATTCACCCCTCCACTTT,CASRTGQVDSPLHF
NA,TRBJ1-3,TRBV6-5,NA,TGTGCCAGCACCGCCGTCGGTGGAAACACCATATATTTT,CASTAVGGNTIYF
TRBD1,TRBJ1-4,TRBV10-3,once,TGTGCCATCAGGCCGGGACAGGGGGAAAAACTGTTTTTT,CAIRPGQGEKLFF
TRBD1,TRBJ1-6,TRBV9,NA,TGTGCCAGCAGTGCACCCTCAGGGGGCTATAATTCACCCCTCCACTTT,CASSAPSGGYNSPLHF
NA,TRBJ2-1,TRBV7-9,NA,TGTGCCAGCAGCCCTAGGGCCGGCAGGAACTACAATGAGCAGTTCTTC,CASSPRAGRNYNEQFF
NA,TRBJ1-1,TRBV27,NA,TGTGCCAGCAGTTTGGCAGGGCGGAACACTGAAGCTTTCTTT,CASSLAGRNTEAFF
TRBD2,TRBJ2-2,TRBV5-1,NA,TGCGCCAGCAGCCTACTAGCGGGGGGTAGTAAGGAGCTGTTTTTT,CASSLLAGGSKELFF
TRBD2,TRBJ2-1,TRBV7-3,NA,TGTGCCAGCAGCTCGAGCGGGATAGGTGAGCAGTTCTTC,CASSSSGIGEQFF
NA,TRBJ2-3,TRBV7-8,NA,TGTGCCAGCAGCCCGCGACTGGGAACGCAGTATTTT,CASSPRLGTQYF
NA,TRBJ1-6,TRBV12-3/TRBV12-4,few,TGTGCCAGCAGCCCCGAACAGTCACCCCTCCACTTT,CASSPEQSPLHF
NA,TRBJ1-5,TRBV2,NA,TGTGCCAGTAGTACCGAAGGGCCGTATAGCAATCAGCCCCAGCATTTT,CASSTEGPYSNQPQHF
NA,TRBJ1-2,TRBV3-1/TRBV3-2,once,TGTGCCAGCAGCCAAGACTCGGGCGATTCTGGCTACACCTTC,CASSQDSGDSGYTF
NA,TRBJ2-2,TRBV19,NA,TGTGCCAGTCCCGAGGGGGACACCGGGGAGCTGTTTTTT,CASPEGDTGELFF
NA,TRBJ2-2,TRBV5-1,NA,TGCGCCAGCAGCCCGGGGACCAGGGGCACCGGGGAGCTGTTTTTT,CASSPGTRGTGELFF
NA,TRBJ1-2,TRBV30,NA,TGTGCCTGGAGTACCGGGACTGGCTACACCTTC,CAWSTGTGYTF
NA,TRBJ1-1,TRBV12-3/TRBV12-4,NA,TGTGCCAGCGCCCGCGAGGGGAACACTGAAGCTTTCTTT,CASAREGNTEAFF
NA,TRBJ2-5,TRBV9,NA,TGTGCCAGCAGCGTAGCTACTCGGGACTCTCAAGAGACCCAGTACTTC,CASSVATRDSQETQYF
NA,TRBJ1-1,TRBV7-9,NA,TGTGCCAGCAGCTTAGAAGGCCCAGGTGAAGCTTTCTTT,CASSLEGPGEAFF
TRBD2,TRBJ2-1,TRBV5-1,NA,TGCGCCAGCAGCTTTCTAGCGGGGGGTACCAATGAGCAGTTCTTC,CASSFLAGGTNEQFF
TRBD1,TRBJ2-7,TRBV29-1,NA,TGCAGCGTTACGACAGGGGCAACCTACGAGCAGTACTTC,CSVTTGATYEQYF
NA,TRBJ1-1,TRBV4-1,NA,TGCGCCAGCAGCCAGGCCGGACTGTCTGAAGCTTTCTTT,CASSQAGLSEAFF
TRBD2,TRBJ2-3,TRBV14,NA,TGTGCCAGCAGCCTCACCCTGGGACTAGCACGGCAGTATTTT,CASSLTLGLARQYF
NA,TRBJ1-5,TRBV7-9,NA,TGTGCCAGCAGCTTAGATACAGGGTTGCAGCCCCAGCATTTT,CASSLDTGLQPQHF
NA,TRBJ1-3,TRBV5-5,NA,TGTGCCAGCAGCTTGGACAGGGCGGAAGGAAACACCATATATTTT,CASSLDRAEGNTIYF
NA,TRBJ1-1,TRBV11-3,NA,TGTGCCAGCAGCTTTACAGATTCCACTGAAGCTTTCTTT,CASSFTDSTEAFF